The clone carrying this TCR beta chain came up a few times. No antigen is known for it. The sample comes from a study of identical twins. MiXCR, run by TCRdb on the 5' RACE reads, gives a single entry per CDR3 protein. The sample has about 250,000 distinct CDR3 sequences, over 12% seen once. Everyone who donated was a healthy Caucasian. Study observations and caveats: With abundant cord blood beta clonotypes, insertions were fewer; memory repertoires showed no such pattern.

The source material was memory (CD45RO+) T cells sorted from blood. The TCR originated in a woman aged 18-29 years in good health.

The CDR3 spells CASSPTSSSYNEQFF. The DNA of the CDR3 is TGTGCCAGCAGCCCAACTAGCTCCTCCTACAATGAGCAGTTCTTC. The V and J genes are TRBV7-2 and TRBJ2-1, with D perhaps matching TRBD2 (6 bases). V was cut by 5 bases and J by 0 bases, with 11 bases left in between. The CDR3 consists of 15 residues. Per the germline V gene, CDR1 is SGHTA and CDR2 is FQGNSA.